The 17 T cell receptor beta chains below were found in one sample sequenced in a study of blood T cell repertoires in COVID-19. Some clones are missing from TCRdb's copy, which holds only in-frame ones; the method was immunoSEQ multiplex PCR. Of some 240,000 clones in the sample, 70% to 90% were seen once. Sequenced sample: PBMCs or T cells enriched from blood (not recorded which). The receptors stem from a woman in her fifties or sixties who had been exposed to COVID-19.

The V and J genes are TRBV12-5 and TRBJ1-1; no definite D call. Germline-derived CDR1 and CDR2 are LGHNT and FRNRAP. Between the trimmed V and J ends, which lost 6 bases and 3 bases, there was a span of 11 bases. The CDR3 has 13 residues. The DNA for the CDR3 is TGTGCTAGTGGATCTTTTCGGGACACTGAAGCTTTCTTT. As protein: CASGSFRDTEAFF. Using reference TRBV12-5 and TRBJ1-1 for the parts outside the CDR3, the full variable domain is DARVTQTPRHKVTEMGQEVTMRCQPILGHNTVFWYRQTMMQGLELLAYFRNRAPLDDSGMPKDRFSAEMPDATLATLKIQPSEPRDSAVYFCASGSFRDTEAFFGQGTRLTVV.

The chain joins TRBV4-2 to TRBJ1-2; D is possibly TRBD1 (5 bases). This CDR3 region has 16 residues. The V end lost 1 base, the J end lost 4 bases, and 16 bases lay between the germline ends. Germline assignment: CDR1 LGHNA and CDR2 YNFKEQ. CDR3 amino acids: CASSQAGGDTGYGYTF. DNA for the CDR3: TGTGCCAGCAGCCAAGCTGGGGGGGATACGGGCTATGGCTACACCTTC.

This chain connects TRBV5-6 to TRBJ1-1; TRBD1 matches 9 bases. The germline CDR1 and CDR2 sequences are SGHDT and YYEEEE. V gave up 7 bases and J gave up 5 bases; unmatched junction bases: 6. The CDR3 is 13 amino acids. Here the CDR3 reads CASFPDRGTEAFF. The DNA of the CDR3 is TGTGCCAGCTTCCCGGACAGGGGAACTGAAGCTTTCTTT.

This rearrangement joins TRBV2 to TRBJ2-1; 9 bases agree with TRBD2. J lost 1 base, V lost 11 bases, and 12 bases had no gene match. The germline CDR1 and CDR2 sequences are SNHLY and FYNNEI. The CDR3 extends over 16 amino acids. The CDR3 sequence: CALARGGPSSYNEQFF. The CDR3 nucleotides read TGTGCCCTCGCGCGGGGGGGTCCAAGTTCCTACAATGAGCAGTTCTTC.

CDR3 coding DNA: TGTGCCAGCAGGATGCTACGGGGTAGGGAAGAAAAACTGTTTTTT. Its protein product is CASRMLRGREEKLFF. The V gene is TRBV6-5, the J gene TRBJ1-4; D remains unclear. The CDR3 loop spans 15 amino acids. Trimming shortened V by 6 bases and J by 8 bases, and 19 bases separated the two germline ends. The germline CDR1 and CDR2 sequences are MNHEY and SVGAGI.

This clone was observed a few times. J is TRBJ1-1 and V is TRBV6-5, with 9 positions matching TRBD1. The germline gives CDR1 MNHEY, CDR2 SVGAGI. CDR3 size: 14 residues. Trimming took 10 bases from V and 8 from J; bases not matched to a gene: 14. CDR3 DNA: TGTGCCACAAAAACAGGGGGCGCTGGTTCCGAAGCTTTCTTT. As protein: CATKTGGAGSEAFF.

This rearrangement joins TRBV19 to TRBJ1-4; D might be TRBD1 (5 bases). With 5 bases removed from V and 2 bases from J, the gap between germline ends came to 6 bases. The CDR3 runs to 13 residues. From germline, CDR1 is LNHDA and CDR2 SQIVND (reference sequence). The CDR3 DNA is TGTGCCAGTAGTGGGGGGACTAATGAAAAACTGTTTTTT. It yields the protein CASSGGTNEKLFF.

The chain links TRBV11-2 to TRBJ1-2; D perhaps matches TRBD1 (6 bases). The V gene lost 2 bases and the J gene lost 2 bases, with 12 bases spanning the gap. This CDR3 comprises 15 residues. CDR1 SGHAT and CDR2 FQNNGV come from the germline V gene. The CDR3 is CASSLLAGANYGYTF. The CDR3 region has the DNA TGTGCCAGCAGCTTATTGGCAGGGGCAAACTATGGCTACACCTTC.

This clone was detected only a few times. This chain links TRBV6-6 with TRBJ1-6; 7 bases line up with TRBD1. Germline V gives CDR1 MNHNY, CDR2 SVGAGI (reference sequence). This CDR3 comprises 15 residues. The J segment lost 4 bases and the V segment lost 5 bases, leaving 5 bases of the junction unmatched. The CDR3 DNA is TGTGCCAGCAGTCCGCTACAGGGGTATAATTCACCCCTCCACTTT. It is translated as CASSPLQGYNSPLHF.

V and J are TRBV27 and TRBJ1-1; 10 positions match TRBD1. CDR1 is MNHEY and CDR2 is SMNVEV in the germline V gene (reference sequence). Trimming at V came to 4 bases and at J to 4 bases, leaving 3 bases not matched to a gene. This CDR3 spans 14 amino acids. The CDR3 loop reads CASSSGTGVTEAFF. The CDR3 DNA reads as TGTGCCAGCAGTTCCGGGACAGGGGTCACTGAAGCTTTCTTT.

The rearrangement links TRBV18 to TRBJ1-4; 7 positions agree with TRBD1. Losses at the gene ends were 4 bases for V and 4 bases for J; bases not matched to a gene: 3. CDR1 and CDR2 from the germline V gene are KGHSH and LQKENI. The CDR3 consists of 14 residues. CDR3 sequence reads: CASSLDRLNEKLFF. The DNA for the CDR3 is TGTGCCAGCTCACTGGACAGGCTTAATGAAAAACTGTTTTTT. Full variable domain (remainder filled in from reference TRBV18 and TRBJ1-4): NAGVMQNPRHLVRRRGQEARLRCSPMKGHSHVYWYRQLPEEGLKFMVYLQKENIIDESGMPKERFSAEFPKEGPSILRIQQVVRGDSAAYFCASSLDRLNEKLFFGSGTQLSVL.

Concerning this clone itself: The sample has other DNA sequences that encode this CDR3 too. CDR3 sequence: CASSIGTSGYEQYF. The CDR3 DNA reads as TGTGCCAGTAGTATCGGGACTAGCGGCTACGAGCAGTACTTC. The rearrangement joins TRBV19 to TRBJ2-7; 11 nucleotides agree with TRBD2. With V trimmed by 3 bases and J by 3 bases, 1 base remained unmatched. The CDR3 is 14 amino acids. Germline CDR1 LNHDA, CDR2 SQIVND (reference sequence).

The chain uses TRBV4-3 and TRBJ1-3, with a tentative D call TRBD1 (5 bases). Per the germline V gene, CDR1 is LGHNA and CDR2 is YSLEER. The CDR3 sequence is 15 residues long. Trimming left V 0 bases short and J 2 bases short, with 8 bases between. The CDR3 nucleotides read TGCGCCAGCAGCCAAGAGGGAGGGGCTGGAAACACCATATATTTT. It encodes CASSQEGGAGNTIYF.

This CDR3 reads CASSIGEDTGELFF. DNA of the CDR3: TGCGCCAGCAGCATAGGGGAGGACACCGGGGAGCTGTTTTTT. The chain couples TRBV4-3 to TRBJ2-2; TRBD2 might be the D (6 bases). CDR3 size: 14 residues. Trimming stripped 5 bases from V and 3 bases from J, with 10 bases between. Per germline, CDR1 LGHNA and CDR2 YSLEER.

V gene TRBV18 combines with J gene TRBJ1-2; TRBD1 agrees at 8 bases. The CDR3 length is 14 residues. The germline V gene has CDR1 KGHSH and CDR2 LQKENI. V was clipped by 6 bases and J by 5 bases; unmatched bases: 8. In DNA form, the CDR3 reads TGTGCCAGCTCGCAGACAGGGGATAGGTATGGCTACACCTTC. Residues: CASSQTGDRYGYTF.

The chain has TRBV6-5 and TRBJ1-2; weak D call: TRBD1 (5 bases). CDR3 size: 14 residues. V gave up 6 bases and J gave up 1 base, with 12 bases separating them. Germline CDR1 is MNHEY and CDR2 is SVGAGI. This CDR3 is CASSLTAYNYGYTF. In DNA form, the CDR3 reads TGTGCCAGCAGCCTGACAGCGTATAACTATGGCTACACCTTC.

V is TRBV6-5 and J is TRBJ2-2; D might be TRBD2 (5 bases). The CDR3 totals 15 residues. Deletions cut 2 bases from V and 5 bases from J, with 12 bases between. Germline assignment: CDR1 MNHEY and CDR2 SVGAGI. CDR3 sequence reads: CASSYQYGVTGELFF. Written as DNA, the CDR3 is TGTGCCAGCAGTTACCAATACGGGGTTACCGGGGAGCTGTTTTTT.